The source of this T cell receptor beta chain is a study of T cell responses to AZD1222 COVID-19 vaccine. Of note for this clone: Its antigen is unknown.

Overall study results and limits: A reported finding is that nearly half of spike-specific TCRs target unmutated variant regions.

The method was immunoSEQ multiplex PCR; TCRdb's version includes in-frame clones alone and lacks a portion of them. The sample shows roughly 140,000 clones, approximately 90% of them seen only once. This CDR3 has 14 residues. Trimming removed 3 bases at V and 3 bases at J, with 12 bases between. CDR1 DFQATT and CDR2 SNEGSKA come from the germline V gene (reference sequence). Sequences were derived from peripheral blood, sampled 28 days after the second AZD1222 dose. The gene calls are TRBV20-1 and TRBJ2-1, with TRBD2 as a possible D gene (5 bases). The TCR originated in an adult who received the AZD1222 COVID-19 vaccine. The CDR3 reads CSASRTLIYNEQFF. The CDR3, as DNA: TGCAGTGCTAGTCGGACTCTTATCTACAATGAGCAGTTCTTC.